A single sample is the source of the 15 T cell receptor beta chains below, sequenced in a study of T cell responses to AZD1222 COVID-19 vaccine. Some clones are missing from TCRdb's copy, which holds only in-frame ones; the method was immunoSEQ multiplex PCR. The data show about 140,000 clones, 90% seen once. The specimen was peripheral blood, collected on day 0 of AZD1222 vaccination. These receptors were obtained from an adult in good health.

This rearrangement joins TRBV6-5 to TRBJ1-2, with D perhaps matching TRBD1 (6 bases). V was clipped by 4 bases and J by 4 bases, with 16 bases between them. This CDR3 has 15 amino acids. Germline CDR1 reads MNHEY; CDR2 reads SVGAGI. DNA for the CDR3: TGTGCCAGCAGTTTGGGGGCCCGTGGGAGCTATGGCTACACCTTC. It specifies CASSLGARGSYGYTF.

The chain is built from TRBV5-4 and TRBJ2-1, with D perhaps TRBD1 (6 bases). The germline gives CDR1 SGHNT, CDR2 YYREEE (reference sequence). The CDR3 is 13 amino acids. V lost 4 bases and J lost 7, with 12 bases in between. CDR3 DNA sequence: TGTGCCAGCAGCCTCACGCAGGGGAATGAGCAGTTCTTC. It translates to CASSLTQGNEQFF.

This clone was seen a single time. The chain combines TRBV7-9 with TRBJ2-7, with 10 bases fitting TRBD2. Per germline, CDR1 SEHNR and CDR2 FQNEAQ (reference sequence). This CDR3 contains 17 residues. V shed 1 base and J 3 bases; nucleotides not matched to a gene: 9. CDR3 loop: CASSLGTSGPGRYEQYF. CDR3 sequence (DNA): TGTGCCAGCAGCTTAGGGACTAGCGGCCCAGGGCGCTACGAGCAGTACTTC.

V gene TRBV28 combines with J gene TRBJ1-2, with TRBD1 as a possible D gene (5 bases). This CDR3 has 11 residues. CDR1 and CDR2 (germline): MDHEN, SYDVKM. Trimming removed 3 bases at V and 6 bases at J, with 5 bases between. The CDR3: CASSFRDGYTF. DNA of the CDR3: TGTGCCAGCAGTTTCAGGGATGGCTACACCTTC.

The chain recombines TRBV21-1 with TRBJ2-6. TRBV21-1 represents a pseudogene. This CDR3 contains 15 residues. CDR3 bases: TGTGCCAGCACGGTGGAGGGGGCTGGGGCCAACGTCCTGACTTTC. The encoded protein is CASTVEGAGANVLTF.

V and J are TRBV7-2 and TRBJ2-1; 8 bases line up with TRBD2. CDR1 is SGHTA and CDR2 is FQGNSA in the germline V gene. The V and J ends lost 4 bases and 6 bases, in that order; junction bases with no gene match: 17. There are 18 residues in the CDR3. CDR3 DNA: TGTGCCAGCAGCTCAGGGATCCCGGGACTAGGGAGGGGCAATGAGCAGTTCTTC. Encoded protein: CASSSGIPGLGRGNEQFF.

The chain recombines TRBV7-2 with TRBJ2-4; possibly TRBD2 for D (7 bases). The CDR3 is 16 amino acids. The V end lost 2 bases, the J end lost 4 bases, and 15 bases lay between the germline ends. Germline CDR1 is SGHTA and CDR2 is FQGNSA. In nucleotides, the CDR3 is TGTGCCAGCAGCTTATCGGTAGGGGGGGCTAAAAACATTCAGTACTTC. Amino acids: CASSLSVGGAKNIQYF.

This chain links TRBV3-1 (or the pseudogene TRBV3-2) with TRBJ1-2; TRBD1 matches at 7 bases. Germline V lookup: CDR1 LGHDT, CDR2 YNNKEL (reference sequence). V dropped 5 bases and J dropped 4; count of bases not matched to a gene: 25. CDR3 length: 20 residues. In DNA, the CDR3 is TGTGCCAGCAGCTTCACCGGGCCCTTCTGGGCAGGGGGACGAGGCTATGGCTACACCTTC. Its protein is CASSFTGPFWAGGRGYGYTF.

The chain employs TRBV7-9 and TRBJ2-7, with TRBD2 identical over 10 bases. With 6 bases clipped from V and 2 bases from J, the junction kept 7 bases outside the gene matches. Germline-derived CDR1 and CDR2 are SEHNR and FQNEAQ (reference sequence). The CDR3 covers 15 residues. The CDR3 DNA sequence: TGTGCCAGCAGGAAAGCTAGCGGGGGCACCTACGAGCAGTACTTC. The encoded protein is CASRKASGGTYEQYF.

The CDR3 loop reads CASSDGQGYEQYF. CDR3 DNA sequence: TGCGCCAGCAGTGACGGACAGGGTTACGAGCAGTACTTC. This chain uses TRBV10-1 with TRBJ2-7; 8 bases line up with TRBD1. V trimming: 3 bases; J trimming: 4 bases; junction bases outside the gene matches: 2. This CDR3 comprises 13 residues. Germline CDR1 WNHNN, CDR2 SYGVQD (reference sequence).

This rearrangement joins TRBV7-2 to TRBJ1-2, with a possible D match to TRBD1 (6 bases). Germline assignment: CDR1 SGHTA and CDR2 FQGNSA. The CDR3 runs 14 residues. V lost 3 bases to trimming and J lost 3 bases, with 11 bases between them. Here the CDR3 reads CASSLGALDYGYTF. The CDR3 region has the DNA TGTGCCAGCAGCTTGGGGGCGCTGGACTATGGCTACACCTTC.

This clone came up once. The V gene is TRBV6-6, the J gene TRBJ1-1, with D possibly TRBD1 on 5 matching bases. V dropped 6 bases and J dropped 1 base, with 6 bases sitting between them. The germline V gene has CDR1 MNHNY and CDR2 SVGAGI (reference sequence). This CDR3 comprises 12 residues. The CDR3 sequence is CASRRGNTEAFF. As DNA, the CDR3 is TGTGCCAGCAGAAGGGGGAACACTGAAGCTTTCTTT.

The rearrangement links TRBV7-6 to TRBJ2-1; TRBD2 matches at 13 bases. The CDR3 runs to 16 residues. V shed 5 bases and J 2 bases; nucleotides not matched to a gene: 3. Germline CDR1 and CDR2: SGHVS and FNYEAQ. The CDR3 DNA reads TGTGCCAGCAGCAGGACTAGCGGGGGAACCTACAATGAGCAGTTCTTC. As protein: CASSRTSGGTYNEQFF.

The chain links TRBV9 to TRBJ2-7, with D perhaps TRBD1 (5 bases). Trimming left V 4 bases short and J 4 bases short, with 6 bases between. The germline CDR1 and CDR2 sequences are SGDLS and YYNGEE. The CDR3 is made up of 11 amino acids. Written as DNA, the CDR3 is TGTGCCAGCAGCCAGGGATACGAGCAGTACTTC. It yields the protein CASSQGYEQYF.

The rearrangement joins TRBV5-1 to TRBJ1-1; the match to TRBD1 covers 11 bases. The germline gives CDR1 SGHRS, CDR2 YFSETQ. This CDR3 is 16 amino acids long. With V trimmed by 5 bases and J by 4 bases, 10 bases remained unmatched. CDR3 coding DNA: TGCGCCAGCAGTGGGACAGGGGGGACTCTGGGCACTGAAGCTTTCTTT. Translation: CASSGTGGTLGTEAFF.